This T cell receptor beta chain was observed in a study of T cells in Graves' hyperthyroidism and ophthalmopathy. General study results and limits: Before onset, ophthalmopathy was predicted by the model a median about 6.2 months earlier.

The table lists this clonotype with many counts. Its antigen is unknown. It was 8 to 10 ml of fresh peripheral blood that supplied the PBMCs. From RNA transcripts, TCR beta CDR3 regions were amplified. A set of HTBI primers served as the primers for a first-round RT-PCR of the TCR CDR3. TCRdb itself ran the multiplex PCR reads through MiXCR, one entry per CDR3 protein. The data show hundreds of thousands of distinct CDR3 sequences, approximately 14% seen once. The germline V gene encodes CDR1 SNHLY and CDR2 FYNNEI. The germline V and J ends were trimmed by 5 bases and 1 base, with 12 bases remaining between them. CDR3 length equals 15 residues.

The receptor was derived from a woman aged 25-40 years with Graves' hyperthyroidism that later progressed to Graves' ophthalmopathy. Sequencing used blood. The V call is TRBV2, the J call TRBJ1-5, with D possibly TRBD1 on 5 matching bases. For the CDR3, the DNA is TGTGCCAGCAGTCGCAGCAGGGAAAGCAATCAGCCCCAGCATTTT. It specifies CASSRSRESNQPQHF. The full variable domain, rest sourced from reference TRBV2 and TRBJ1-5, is EPEVTQTPSHQVTQMGQEVILRCVPISNHLYFYWYRQILGQKVEFLVSFYNNEISEKSEIFDDQFSVERPDGSNFTLKIRSTKLEDSAMYFCASSRSRESNQPQHFGDGTRLSIL.